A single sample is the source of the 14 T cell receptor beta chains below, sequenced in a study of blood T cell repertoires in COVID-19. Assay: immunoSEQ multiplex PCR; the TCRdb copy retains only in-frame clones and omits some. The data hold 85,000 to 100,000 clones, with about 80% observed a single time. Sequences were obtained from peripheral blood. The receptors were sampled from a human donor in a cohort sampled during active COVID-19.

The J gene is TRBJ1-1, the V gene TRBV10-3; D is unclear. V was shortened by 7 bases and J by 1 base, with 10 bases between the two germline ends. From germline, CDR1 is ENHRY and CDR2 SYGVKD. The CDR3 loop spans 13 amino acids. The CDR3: CAIMIPGNTEAFF. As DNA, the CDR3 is TGTGCCATCATGATTCCGGGGAACACTGAAGCTTTCTTT.

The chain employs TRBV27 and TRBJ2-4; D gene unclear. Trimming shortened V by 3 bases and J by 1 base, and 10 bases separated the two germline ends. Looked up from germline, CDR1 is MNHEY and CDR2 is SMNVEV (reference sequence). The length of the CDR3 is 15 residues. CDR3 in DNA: TGTGCCAGCAGTTTTCGGTCTAGGGCCAAAAACATTCAGTACTTC. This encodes CASSFRSRAKNIQYF.

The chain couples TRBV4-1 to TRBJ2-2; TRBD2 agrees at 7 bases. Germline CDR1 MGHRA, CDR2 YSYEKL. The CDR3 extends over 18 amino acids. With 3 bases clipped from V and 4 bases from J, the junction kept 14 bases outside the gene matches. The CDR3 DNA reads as TGCGCCAGCAGCCATTCATCTAGCGGTCCCTCGAGCACCGGGGAGCTGTTTTTT. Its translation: CASSHSSSGPSSTGELFF.

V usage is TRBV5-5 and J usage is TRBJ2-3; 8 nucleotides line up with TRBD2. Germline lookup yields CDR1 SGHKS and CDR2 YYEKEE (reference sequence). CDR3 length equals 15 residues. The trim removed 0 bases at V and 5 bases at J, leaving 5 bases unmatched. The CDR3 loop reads CASSLVAGILDTQYF. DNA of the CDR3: TGTGCCAGCAGCTTGGTAGCGGGAATCTTAGATACGCAGTATTTT.

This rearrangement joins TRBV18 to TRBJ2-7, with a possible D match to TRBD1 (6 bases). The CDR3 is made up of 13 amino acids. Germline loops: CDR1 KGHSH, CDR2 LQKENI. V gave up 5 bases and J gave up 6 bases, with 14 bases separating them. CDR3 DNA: TGTGCCAGCTCATACTTACAGGGACCCGAGCAGTACTTC. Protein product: CASSYLQGPEQYF.

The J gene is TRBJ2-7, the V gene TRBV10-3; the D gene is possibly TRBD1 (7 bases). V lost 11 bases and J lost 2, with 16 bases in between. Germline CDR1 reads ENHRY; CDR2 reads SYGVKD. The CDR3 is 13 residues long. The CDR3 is CAVSRGETYEQYF. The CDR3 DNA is TGTGCCGTCTCCAGGGGGGAGACCTACGAGCAGTACTTC.

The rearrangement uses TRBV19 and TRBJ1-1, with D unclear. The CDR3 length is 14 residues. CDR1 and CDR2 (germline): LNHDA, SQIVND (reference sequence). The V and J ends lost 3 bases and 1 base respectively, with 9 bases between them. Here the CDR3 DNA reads TGTGCCAGTAGTATTTTAACAGCGAACACTGAAGCTTTCTTT. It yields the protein CASSILTANTEAFF. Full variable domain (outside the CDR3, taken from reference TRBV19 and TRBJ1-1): DGGITQSPKYLFRKEGQNVTLSCEQNLNHDAMYWYRQDPGQGLRLIYYSQIVNDFQKGDIAEGYSVSREKKESFPLTVTSAQKNPTAFYLCASSILTANTEAFFGQGTRLTVV.

CDR3 loop: CASSPTGTDTQYF. The CDR3 DNA follows: TGTGCCAGCTCACCAACAGGCACAGATACGCAGTATTTT. The chain employs TRBV18 and TRBJ2-3; no reliable D call. CDR1 and CDR2 from the germline V gene are KGHSH and LQKENI. CDR3 length: 13 amino acids. Trimming cost V 2 bases and J 1 base, with 4 bases left between them.

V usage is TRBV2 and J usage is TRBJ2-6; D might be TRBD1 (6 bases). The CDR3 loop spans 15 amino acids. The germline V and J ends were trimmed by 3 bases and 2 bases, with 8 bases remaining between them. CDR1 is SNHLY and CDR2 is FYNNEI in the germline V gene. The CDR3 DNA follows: TGTGCCAGCAGTGAGAACAGGGCTGGGGCCAACGTCCTGACTTTC. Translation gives CASSENRAGANVLTF.

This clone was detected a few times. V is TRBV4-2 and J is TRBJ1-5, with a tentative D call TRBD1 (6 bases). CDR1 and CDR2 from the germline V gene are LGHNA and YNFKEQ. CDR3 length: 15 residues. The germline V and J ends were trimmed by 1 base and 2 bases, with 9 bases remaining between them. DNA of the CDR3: TGTGCCAGCAGCCAAGGTGAGGGGGGCAATCAGCCCCAGCATTTT. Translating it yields CASSQGEGGNQPQHF.

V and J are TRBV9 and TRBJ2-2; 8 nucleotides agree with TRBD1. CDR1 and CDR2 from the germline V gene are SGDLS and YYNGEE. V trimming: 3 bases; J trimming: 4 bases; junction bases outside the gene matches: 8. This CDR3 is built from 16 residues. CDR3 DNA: TGTGCCAGCAGCGAGGACAGGGCTAGCAGCACCGGGGAGCTGTTTTTT. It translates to CASSEDRASSTGELFF.

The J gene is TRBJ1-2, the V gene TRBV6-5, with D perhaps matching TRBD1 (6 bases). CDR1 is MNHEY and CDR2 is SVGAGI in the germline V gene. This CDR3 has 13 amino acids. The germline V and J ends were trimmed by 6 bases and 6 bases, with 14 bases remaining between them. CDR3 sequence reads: CASRGSQGNGYTF. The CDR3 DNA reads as TGTGCCAGCAGGGGATCCCAGGGGAATGGCTACACCTTC.

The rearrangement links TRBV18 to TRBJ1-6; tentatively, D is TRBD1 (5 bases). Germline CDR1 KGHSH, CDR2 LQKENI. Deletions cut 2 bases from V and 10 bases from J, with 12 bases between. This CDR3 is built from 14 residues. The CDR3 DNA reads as TGTGCCAGCTCACCATCAGGGAAAGGGTCACCCCTCCACTTT. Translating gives CASSPSGKGSPLHF.

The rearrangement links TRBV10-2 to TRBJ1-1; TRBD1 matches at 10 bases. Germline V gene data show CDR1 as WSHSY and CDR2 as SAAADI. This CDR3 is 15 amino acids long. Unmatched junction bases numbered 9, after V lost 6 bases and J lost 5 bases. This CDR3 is CASRGGGTGETEAFF. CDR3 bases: TGCGCCAGCAGGGGAGGGGGGACAGGGGAAACTGAAGCTTTCTTT.